The sequence of this TCR beta chain was determined in a study of somatic mutations in cytotoxic T cells in rheumatoid arthritis. Across the whole study: At nearly 100% purity, some V beta antibody-stained T-cell populations were flow-sorted, and these included V beta1+ cells that were sequenced for TCRB.

This table comes from immunoSEQ multiplex PCR, and its TCRdb copy is limited to in-frame clones, with some not included. This table has 20,000 or so clones, about 80% appearing once. Study-level results: For rheumatoid arthritis patients, CD8+ clonality increased with age, whereas it did not in healthy controls.

The ends were cut back, 7 bases at V and 5 bases at J, with 8 bases in the middle. The V gene's germline CDR1 is DFQATT and CDR2 SNEGSKA (reference sequence). The CDR3 covers 10 residues. Regarding this clone: Its antigen is still unknown.

The rearrangement uses TRBV20-1 and TRBJ2-5; possibly TRBD2 for D (6 bases). The source material was CD8+ T cells sorted from blood. This receptor was obtained from a woman aged 50 to 60 in good health. The CDR3 sequence is CSVTRETQYF. Written as DNA, the CDR3 is TGCAGTGTGACTAGGGAGACCCAGTACTTC.